A selection of T cell receptor beta chains follows, all from one sample in a study of T cell repertoires in cytomegalovirus infection. MiXCR was run by TCRdb on the reads, yielding one entry per CDR3 protein. The profile shows about 450,000 distinct CDR3 sequences, approximately 30% of them singletons. The sequenced material came from PBMCs. The receptor set was obtained from a human donor in good health (CMV status not recorded). Some clones in this sample may be carry-over from other donors' samples. CDR3s include the opening cysteine and the closing phenylalanine or tryptophan. D genes are given only for firm matches. Size tells how often a clone was seen (once, few, many) or the class of an expanded clone, and some rows leave it out.

CDR3	DNA	V	J	size	D
CASSPRDSGYEQYF	TGTGCCAGCAGCCCCCGGGACAGCGGCTACGAGCAGTACTTC	TRBV7-2	TRBJ2-7	many	TRBD1
CASSLYDRGPEAFF	TGTGCCAGCAGTCTATATGACAGGGGTCCTGAAGCTTTCTTT	TRBV6-5	TRBJ1-1	.	TRBD1
CASSLALQGGLFF	TGTGCCAGCAGCTTAGCTCTACAAGGGGGGCTGTTTTTT	TRBV7-2	TRBJ2-2	.	.
CASSSRTGAYEQYF	TGTGCCAGCAGCTCCCGGACAGGGGCCTACGAGCAGTACTTC	TRBV7-9	TRBJ2-7	many	TRBD1
CASSVGLAMRFF	TGTGCCAGCAGTGTGGGACTAGCAATGCGGTTCTTC	TRBV6-6	TRBJ2-1	.	TRBD2
CASSALIGRGNTEAFF	TGTGCCAGCAGCGCATTAATTGGACGGGGGAACACTGAAGCTTTCTTT	TRBV7-2	TRBJ1-1	.	.
CATSDLWGGYTF	TGTGCCACCAGTGATTTGTGGGGTGGCTACACCTTC	TRBV24-1	TRBJ1-2	few	.
CASSGTGAIEAFF	TGTGCCAGCAGTGGGACAGGAGCAATTGAAGCTTTCTTT	TRBV6-6	TRBJ1-1	few	TRBD1
CASNMQHRVYEQYF	TGTGCCAGCAACATGCAGCATCGGGTTTACGAGCAGTACTTC	TRBV6-2/TRBV6-3	TRBJ2-7	.	.
CASTNRGYSNQPQHF	TGTGCCAGCACCAACAGGGGATATAGCAATCAGCCCCAGCATTTT	TRBV11-2	TRBJ1-5	.	TRBD1
CASSFLPGESTNEKLFF	TGTGCCAGCAGCTTCTTGCCCGGAGAGTCAACTAATGAAAAACTGTTTTTT	TRBV28	TRBJ1-4	many	.
CASSVGGGELFF	TGTGCCAGCAGCGTTGGTGGCGGGGAGCTGTTTTTT	TRBV9	TRBJ2-2	few	.
CASSLAGTGATAGYEQYF	TGTGCCAGTAGTTTGGCCGGGACAGGGGCAACTGCAGGCTACGAGCAGTACTTC	TRBV19	TRBJ2-7	few	TRBD1
CASSVLGDNSPLHF	TGTGCCAGCAGTGTATTAGGGGACAATTCACCCCTCCACTTT	TRBV2	TRBJ1-6	few	.
CASSLVGGSGAYEQYF	TGTGCCAGCAGCTTAGTGGGGGGTAGCGGGGCCTACGAGCAGTACTTC	TRBV7-8	TRBJ2-7	few	TRBD2
CAISESNGGETQYF	TGTGCCATCAGTGAGTCAAACGGGGGGGAGACCCAGTACTTC	TRBV10-3	TRBJ2-5	few	TRBD2
CASSEKGRSGGYTF	TGTGCCAGCAGTGAAAAGGGCAGGTCAGGAGGCTACACCTTC	TRBV6-1	TRBJ1-2	.	.
CASTLRQAGANVLTF	TGTGCCAGCACCCTTCGACAGGCTGGGGCCAACGTCCTGACTTTC	TRBV5-6	TRBJ2-6	few	.
CATSYLSASGGNEQFF	TGTGCCACCAGTTATTTGTCTGCTAGCGGGGGAAATGAGCAGTTCTTC	TRBV24-1	TRBJ2-1	.	TRBD2
CASSWERGGLSGELFF	TGTGCCAGCAGCTGGGAGCGGGGGGGCCTGTCCGGGGAGCTGTTTTTT	TRBV7-2	TRBJ2-2	many	TRBD2
CASTLRVGNQPQHF	TGTGCCAGCACCCTCCGGGTAGGGAATCAGCCCCAGCATTTT	TRBV25-1	TRBJ1-5	.	.
CASSSRLAGGYEQYF	TGTGCCAGCAGCTCCCGACTAGCGGGGGGTTACGAGCAGTACTTC	TRBV6-5	TRBJ2-7	few	TRBD2
CASSPHPGQSSYEQYF	TGTGCCAGCAGTCCCCACCCGGGACAGAGCTCCTACGAGCAGTACTTC	TRBV28	TRBJ2-7	.	TRBD1
CASSHTSDPTYEQYF	TGTGCCAGCAGTCATACTAGCGACCCAACCTACGAGCAGTACTTC	TRBV6-2/TRBV6-3	TRBJ2-7	few	TRBD2
CASSLPSGRTDTQYF	TGTGCCAGCAGCTTACCTAGCGGGCGAACAGATACGCAGTATTTT	TRBV7-2	TRBJ2-3	.	TRBD2
CARTRTVHIHEQYF	TGTGCCAGAACCCGGACAGTGCACATCCACGAGCAGTACTTC	TRBV27	TRBJ2-7	.	.
CASSSGWGAYNEQFF	TGCGCCAGCAGCTCAGGGTGGGGCGCTTACAATGAGCAGTTCTTC	TRBV4-1	TRBJ2-1	few	.
CASSYTSGVGNEQFF	TGTGCCAGCAGTTATACTAGCGGGGTAGGGAATGAGCAGTTCTTC	TRBV28	TRBJ2-1	.	TRBD2
CASSLASGGNQPQHF	TGTGCCAGCAGCTTAGCTTCGGGGGGCAATCAGCCCCAGCATTTT	TRBV7-6	TRBJ1-5	many	.
CANRDRVDEQFF	TGTGCCAACCGGGACAGGGTTGATGAGCAGTTCTTC	TRBV2	TRBJ2-1	few	TRBD1
CASSLRSGGGENEQFF	TGTGCCAGCAGCTTACGGTCCGGGGGAGGCGAGAATGAGCAGTTCTTC	TRBV7-2	TRBJ2-1	many	.
CASSSPESRDKGNQPQHF	TGTGCTAGCAGCTCCCCAGAAAGCCGGGACAAAGGAAATCAGCCCCAGCATTTT	TRBV7-7	TRBJ1-5	many	.
CASTTPRQVNTGELFF	TGTGCCAGCACCACTCCGAGACAAGTGAACACCGGGGAGCTGTTTTTT	TRBV7-9	TRBJ2-2	.	.